Included here is one T cell receptor (beta chain) sequence, with context. Its matching antigen is unknown. The data derive from a study of human T cells and chemical hapten exposure. Study results and limitations: As patch test score rose, PT1 expanded TCR counts tended to rise as well. While controls formed fewer of them, expanded TCRs formed significantly more large CDR3 similarity clusters.

Time point specified: pre-sensitization, week 0. The treatment was: therapeutic diphenylcyclopropenone sensitization with weekly scalp DPC. Alopecia patients between 18 and 70 years old and suitable for DPC were used as donors. Germline CDR1 reads SGHAT; CDR2 reads FQDESV (reference sequence). V trimming: 0 bases; J trimming: 5 bases; junction bases outside the gene matches: 2. The length of the CDR3 is 17 residues. TCRdb ran MiXCR on the RACE reads and lists one entry per CDR3 protein. Of 250,000 or so distinct CDR3 sequences in the sample, about 7.7% were seen once. The V gene is TRBV11-1, the J gene TRBJ2-1, with TRBD2 identical over 15 bases. This receptor was identified in a man younger than 35 with alopecia areata. Some clones in this sample may be carry-over from other donors' samples. Here the sequenced sample was whole blood, taken in connection with sensitization to the hapten diphenylcyclopropenone (DPC). CDR3 in amino acids: CASSLAGTSGGHNEQFF. The DNA for the CDR3 is TGTGCCAGCAGCTTAGCGGGGACTAGCGGGGGGCACAATGAGCAGTTCTTC.